The following is a TCR beta chain sequence with its context. What it binds is not known. Some clones are missing from TCRdb's copy, which holds only in-frame ones; the method was immunoSEQ multiplex PCR. The sample carries tens of thousands of clones, about 90% recorded once. These data belong to a study of graft-versus-host responses after intestinal transplantation. About the study: Recipients got multivisceral, liver-intestinal, or isolated intestinal transplants. Anti-thymocyte globulin was used for induction in all recipients, who then took tacrolimus and steroids for two to four years. Study results and limitations: There were GvH clones found in recipient marrow, and some of them appeared first in ileum or blood. Declining HvG levels early post-transplant were linked to peak circulating GvH clone levels.

Trimming cost V 4 bases and J 2 bases, with 3 bases left between them. Germline CDR1 and CDR2: SGHRS and YFSETQ. The CDR3 length is 12 residues. This clonotype was obtained from a human patient who received an intestinal transplant, so some T cells may come from the graft donor. The sample consisted of PBMCs, taken 26 days after transplant. This chain links TRBV5-1 with TRBJ2-2; the D is unclear. The CDR3 DNA sequence: TGCGCCAGCAGCCCAAACACCGGGGAGCTGTTTTTT. Its protein product is CASSPNTGELFF.